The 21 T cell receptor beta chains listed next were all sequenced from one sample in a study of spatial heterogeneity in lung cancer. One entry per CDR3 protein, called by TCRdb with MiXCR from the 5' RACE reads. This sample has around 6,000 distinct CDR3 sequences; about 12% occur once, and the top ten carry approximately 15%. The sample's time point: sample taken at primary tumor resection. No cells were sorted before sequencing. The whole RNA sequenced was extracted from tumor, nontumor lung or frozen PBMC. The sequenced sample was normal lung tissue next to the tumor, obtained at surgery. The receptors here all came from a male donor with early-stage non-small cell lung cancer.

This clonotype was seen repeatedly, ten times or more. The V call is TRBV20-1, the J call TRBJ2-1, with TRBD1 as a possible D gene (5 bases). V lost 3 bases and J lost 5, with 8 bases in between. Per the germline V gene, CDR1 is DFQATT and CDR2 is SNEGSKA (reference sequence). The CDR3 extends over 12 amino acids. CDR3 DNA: TGCAGTGCTAGGGGGCAGCACAATGAGCAGTTCTTC. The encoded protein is CSARGQHNEQFF.

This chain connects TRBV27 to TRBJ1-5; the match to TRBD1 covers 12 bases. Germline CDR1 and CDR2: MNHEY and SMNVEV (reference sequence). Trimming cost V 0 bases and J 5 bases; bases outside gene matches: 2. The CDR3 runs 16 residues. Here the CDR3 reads CASSLSGTGGYQPQHF. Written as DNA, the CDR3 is TGTGCCAGCAGTTTATCGGGGACAGGGGGCTATCAGCCCCAGCATTTT.

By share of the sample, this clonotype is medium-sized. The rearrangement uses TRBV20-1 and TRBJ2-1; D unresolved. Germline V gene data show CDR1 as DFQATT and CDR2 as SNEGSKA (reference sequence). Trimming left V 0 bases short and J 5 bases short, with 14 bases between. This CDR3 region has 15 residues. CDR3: CSARDPVRTDNEQFF. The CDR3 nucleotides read TGCAGTGCTAGAGATCCAGTTCGAACTGACAATGAGCAGTTCTTC.

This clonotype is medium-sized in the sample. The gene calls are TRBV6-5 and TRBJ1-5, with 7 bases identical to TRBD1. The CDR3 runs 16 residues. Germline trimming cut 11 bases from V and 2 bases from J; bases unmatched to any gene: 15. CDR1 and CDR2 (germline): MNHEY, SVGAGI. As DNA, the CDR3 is TGTGCCTCCCCCAGACCCAGGGGGGTACGCAATCAGCCCCAGCATTTT. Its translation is CASPRPRGVRNQPQHF.

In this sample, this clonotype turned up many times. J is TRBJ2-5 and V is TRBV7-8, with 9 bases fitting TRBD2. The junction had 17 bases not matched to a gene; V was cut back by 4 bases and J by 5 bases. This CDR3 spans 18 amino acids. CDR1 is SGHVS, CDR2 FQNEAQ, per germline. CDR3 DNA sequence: TGTGCCAGCAGCTCTCCGGGACTAGCTCCTAAAATGGGGGAGACCCAGTACTTC. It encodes CASSSPGLAPKMGETQYF.

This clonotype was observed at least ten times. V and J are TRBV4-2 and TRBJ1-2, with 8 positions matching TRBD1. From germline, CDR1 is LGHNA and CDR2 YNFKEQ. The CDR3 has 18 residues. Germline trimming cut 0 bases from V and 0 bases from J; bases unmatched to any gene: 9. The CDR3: CASSQDAQGGVTNYGYTF. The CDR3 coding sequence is TGTGCCAGCAGCCAAGATGCACAGGGGGGGGTGACTAACTATGGCTACACCTTC.

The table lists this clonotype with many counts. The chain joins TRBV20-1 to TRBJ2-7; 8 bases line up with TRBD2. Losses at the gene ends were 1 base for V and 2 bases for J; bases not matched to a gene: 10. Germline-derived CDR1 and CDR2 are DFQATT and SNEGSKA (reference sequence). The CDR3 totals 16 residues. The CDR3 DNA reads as TGCAGTGCTAGAGCTTCGGGGACTAGTCTCCCCTACGAGCAGTACTTC. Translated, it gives CSARASGTSLPYEQYF.

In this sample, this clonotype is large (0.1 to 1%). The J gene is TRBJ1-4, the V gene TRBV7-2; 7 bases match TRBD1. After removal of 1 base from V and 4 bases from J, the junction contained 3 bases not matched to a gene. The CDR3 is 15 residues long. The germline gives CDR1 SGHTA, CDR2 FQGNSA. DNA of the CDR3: TGTGCCAGCAGCTTAGACGGACAGGTTAATGAAAAACTGTTTTTT. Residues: CASSLDGQVNEKLFF.

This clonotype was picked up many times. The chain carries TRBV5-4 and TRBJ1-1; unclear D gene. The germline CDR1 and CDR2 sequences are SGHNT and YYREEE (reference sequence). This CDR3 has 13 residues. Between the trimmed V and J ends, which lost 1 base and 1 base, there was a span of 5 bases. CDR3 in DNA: TGTGCCAGCAGCTTGAACCAGAACACTGAAGCTTTCTTT. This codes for CASSLNQNTEAFF.

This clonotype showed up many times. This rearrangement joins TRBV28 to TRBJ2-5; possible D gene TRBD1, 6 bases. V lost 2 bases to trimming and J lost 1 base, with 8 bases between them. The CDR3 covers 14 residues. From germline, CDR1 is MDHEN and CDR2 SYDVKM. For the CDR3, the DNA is TGTGCCAGCAGTTTAGGCAGGGGCCAAGAGACCCAGTACTTC. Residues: CASSLGRGQETQYF.

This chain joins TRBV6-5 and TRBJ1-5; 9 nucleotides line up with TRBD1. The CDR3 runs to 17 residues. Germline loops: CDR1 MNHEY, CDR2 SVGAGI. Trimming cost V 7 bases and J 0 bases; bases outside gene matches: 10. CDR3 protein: CASTEPGTGFSNQPQHF. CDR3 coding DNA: TGTGCCAGCACCGAACCCGGGACAGGGTTTAGCAATCAGCCCCAGCATTTT.

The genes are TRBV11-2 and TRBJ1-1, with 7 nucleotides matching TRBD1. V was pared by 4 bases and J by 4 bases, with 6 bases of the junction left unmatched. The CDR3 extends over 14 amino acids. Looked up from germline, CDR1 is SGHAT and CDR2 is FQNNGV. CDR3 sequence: CASSWNRGGTEAFF. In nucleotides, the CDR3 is TGTGCCAGCAGCTGGAACAGGGGCGGCACTGAAGCTTTCTTT.

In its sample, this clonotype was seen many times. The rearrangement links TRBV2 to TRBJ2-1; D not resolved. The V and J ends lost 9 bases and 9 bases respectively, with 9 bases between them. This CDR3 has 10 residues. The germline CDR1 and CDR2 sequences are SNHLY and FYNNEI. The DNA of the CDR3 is TGTGCCAGTAGTATCGCTGAGCAGTTCTTC. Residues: CASSIAEQFF. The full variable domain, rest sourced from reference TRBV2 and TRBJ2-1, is EPEVTQTPSHQVTQMGQEVILRCVPISNHLYFYWYRQILGQKVEFLVSFYNNEISEKSEIFDDQFSVERPDGSNFTLKIRSTKLEDSAMYFCASSIAEQFFGPGTRLTVL.

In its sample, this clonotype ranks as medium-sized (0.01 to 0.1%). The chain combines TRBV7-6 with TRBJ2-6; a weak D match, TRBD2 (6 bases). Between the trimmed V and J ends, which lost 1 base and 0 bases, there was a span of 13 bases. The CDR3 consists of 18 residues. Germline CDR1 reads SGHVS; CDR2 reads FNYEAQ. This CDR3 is CASSLDLARGSGANVLTF. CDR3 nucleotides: TGTGCCAGCAGCTTAGATCTAGCGAGGGGCTCTGGGGCCAACGTCCTGACTTTC.

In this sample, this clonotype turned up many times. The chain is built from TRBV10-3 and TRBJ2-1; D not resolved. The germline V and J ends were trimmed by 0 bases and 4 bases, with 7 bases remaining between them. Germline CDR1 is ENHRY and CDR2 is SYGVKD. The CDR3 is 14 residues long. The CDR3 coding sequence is TGTGCCATCAGTGAGTCGTCTATGTACAATGAGCAGTTCTTC. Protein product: CAISESSMYNEQFF.

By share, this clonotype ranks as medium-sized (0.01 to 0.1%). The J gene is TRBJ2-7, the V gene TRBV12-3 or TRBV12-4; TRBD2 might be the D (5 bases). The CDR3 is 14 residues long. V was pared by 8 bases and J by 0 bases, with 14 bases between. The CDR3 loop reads CASLPAGGSYEQYF. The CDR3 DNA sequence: TGTGCCAGCCTTCCGGCGGGCGGCTCCTACGAGCAGTACTTC.

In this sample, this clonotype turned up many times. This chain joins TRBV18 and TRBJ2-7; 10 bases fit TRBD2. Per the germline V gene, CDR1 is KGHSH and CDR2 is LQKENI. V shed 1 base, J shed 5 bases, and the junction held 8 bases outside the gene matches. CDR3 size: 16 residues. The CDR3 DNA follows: TGTGCCAGCTCACCACTAGCGGGAGGACCATTCGACGAGCAGTACTTC. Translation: CASSPLAGGPFDEQYF.

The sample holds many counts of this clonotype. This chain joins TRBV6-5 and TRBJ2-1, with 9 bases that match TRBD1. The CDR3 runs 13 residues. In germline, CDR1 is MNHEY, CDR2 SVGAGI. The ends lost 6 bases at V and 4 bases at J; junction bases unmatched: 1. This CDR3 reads CASRGTGYNEQFF. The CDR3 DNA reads TGTGCCAGCAGGGGGACAGGGTACAATGAGCAGTTCTTC.

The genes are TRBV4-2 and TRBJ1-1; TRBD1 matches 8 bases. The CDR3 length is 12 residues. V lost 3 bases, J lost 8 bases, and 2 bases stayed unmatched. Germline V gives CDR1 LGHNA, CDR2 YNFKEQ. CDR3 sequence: CASSHDRGEAFF. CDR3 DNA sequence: TGTGCCAGCAGCCACGACAGGGGCGAAGCTTTCTTT.

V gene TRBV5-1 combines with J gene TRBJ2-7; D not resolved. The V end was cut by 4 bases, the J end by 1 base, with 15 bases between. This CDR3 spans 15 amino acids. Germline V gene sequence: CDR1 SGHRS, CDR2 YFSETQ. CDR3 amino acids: CASSPGPAISYEQYF. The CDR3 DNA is TGCGCCAGCAGCCCTGGACCAGCTATTTCCTACGAGCAGTACTTC.

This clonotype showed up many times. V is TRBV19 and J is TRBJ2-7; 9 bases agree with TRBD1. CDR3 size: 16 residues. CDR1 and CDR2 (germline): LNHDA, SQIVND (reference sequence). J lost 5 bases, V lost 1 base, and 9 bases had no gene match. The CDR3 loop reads CASSIGEGQGSHEQYF. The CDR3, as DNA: TGTGCCAGTAGTATAGGTGAGGGACAGGGAAGCCACGAGCAGTACTTC.